The 15 T cell receptor beta chains given below trace back to one sample, sequenced in a study of CD8+ T cells in alopecia areata. Sequencing relied on a cDNA template that was reverse transcribed from extracted RNA. Here immunoSEQ multiplex PCR was the method, and the copy in TCRdb shows in-frame clones only, minus some. The sample lists more than 200,000 clones; approximately 40% were seen once. Documented treatment: oral pan-JAK inhibitor, 5-10 mg twice daily. The material sequenced was CD4+ T cells sorted from blood, taken at approximately week 37, from a patient treated with tofacitinib. These receptors were taken from a human donor with alopecia areata.

This clone turned up a few times. The chain joins TRBV11-1 to TRBJ1-2, with 7 bases lining up with TRBD1. The CDR3 loop spans 13 amino acids. Germline V gene lookup returns CDR1 SGHAT and CDR2 FQDESV (reference sequence). The V segment lost 5 bases and the J segment 2 bases; nucleotides outside the gene matches: 2. The CDR3 spells CASSPQGNYGYTF. DNA for the CDR3: TGTGCCAGCAGCCCACAGGGGAACTATGGCTACACCTTC. Together with reference TRBV11-1 and TRBJ1-2, the CDR3 gives the full variable domain: EAEVAQSPRYKITEKSQAVAFWCDPISGHATLYWYRQILGQGPELLVQFQDESVVDDSQLPKDRFSAERLKGVDSTLKIQPAELGDSAMYLCASSPQGNYGYTFGSGTRLTVV.

The V and J genes are TRBV23-1 and TRBJ2-6, with 8 positions matching TRBD1. TRBV23-1 counts as an open reading frame of uncertain function. Germline trimming cut 3 bases from V and 1 base from J; bases unmatched to any gene: 11. This CDR3 region has 19 residues. CDR3 amino acids: CASSHPLTGETSGANVLTF. The CDR3, as DNA: TGCGCCAGCAGTCACCCTTTGACAGGGGAAACGTCTGGGGCCAACGTCCTGACTTTC.

The chain links TRBV2 to TRBJ2-7, with a tentative D call TRBD1 (5 bases). The V end was cut by 1 base, the J end by 9 bases, with 10 bases between. CDR3 length: 12 amino acids. Germline V gene lookup returns CDR1 SNHLY and CDR2 FYNNEI. The CDR3 DNA sequence: TGTGCCAGCAGTGAAGTTCAGGGAACGCAGTACTTC. Translated: CASSEVQGTQYF.

This clone was counted a few times. The chain employs TRBV18 and TRBJ2-3, with D hard to call. The CDR3 runs 13 residues. Trimming took 2 bases from V and 2 from J, leaving 5 bases between them. Germline values: CDR1 KGHSH, CDR2 LQKENI. The CDR3 bases are TGTGCCAGCTCACCAGGGGACACAGATACGCAGTATTTT. It encodes CASSPGDTDTQYF.

The chain joins TRBV7-2 to TRBJ2-1; 15 bases align to TRBD2. The junction had 8 bases not matched to a gene; V was cut back by 5 bases and J by 6 bases. The CDR3 runs to 17 residues. CDR1 and CDR2 from the germline V gene are SGHTA and FQGNSA. CDR3 residues: CASSGRTSGRAFNEQFF. The CDR3 DNA follows: TGTGCCAGCAGCGGCCGGACTAGCGGGAGGGCATTCAATGAGCAGTTCTTC.

This chain links TRBV30 with TRBJ1-5, with TRBD1 identical over 7 bases. The CDR3 is 15 amino acids. Germline CDR1 and CDR2: GTSNPN and SVGIG (reference sequence). Trimming removed 2 bases from V and 4 bases from J; junction bases left unmatched: 8. CDR3 amino acids: CAWSPGGIGNQPQHF. The CDR3 DNA reads TGTGCCTGGAGTCCAGGGGGTATTGGTAATCAGCCCCAGCATTTT.

The CDR3 here is CASLKDTGGDQYF. CDR3 coding DNA: TGTGCCAGCTTGAAAGACACAGGGGGCGATCAGTACTTC. The chain joins TRBV2 to TRBJ2-7; 9 bases align to TRBD1. The CDR3 length is 13 residues. V shed 8 bases, J shed 10 bases, and the junction held 12 bases outside the gene matches. Germline CDR1 and CDR2: SNHLY and FYNNEI.

The gene calls are TRBV5-4 and TRBJ1-2; maybe TRBD1 (5 bases). CDR1 is SGHNT, CDR2 YYREEE, per germline (reference sequence). This CDR3 region has 15 residues. Trimming shortened V by 0 bases and J by 4 bases, and 13 bases separated the two germline ends. CDR3 sequence reads: CASSLASRTTYGYTF. The CDR3, as DNA: TGTGCCAGCAGCTTGGCCTCTAGGACAACCTATGGCTACACCTTC.

The chain joins TRBV5-4 to TRBJ2-7, with D possibly TRBD2 on 6 matching bases. The germline V and J ends were trimmed by 2 bases and 6 bases, with 15 bases remaining between them. CDR3 length: 14 residues. CDR1 and CDR2 from the germline V gene are SGHNT and YYREEE (reference sequence). The CDR3, as DNA: TGTGCCAGCAGCTTTTCGGGCGGGAAGGGCGAGCAGTACTTC. Its translation: CASSFSGGKGEQYF.

J is TRBJ2-5 and V is TRBV29-1; D may be TRBD1 (5 bases). The germline V gene encodes CDR1 SQVTM and CDR2 ANQGSEA. V was pared by 7 bases and J by 2 bases, with 14 bases between. CDR3 size: 13 residues. The CDR3, as DNA: TGCAGCGCAAATGGGGCAGCGCAAGAGACCCAGTACTTC. This sequence encodes CSANGAAQETQYF.

This clone was counted a few times. The CDR3 here is CASSLRQGREKLFF. The CDR3 bases are TGTGCCAGCAGCCTTCGACAGGGTAGGGAAAAACTGTTTTTT. The rearrangement uses TRBV4-2 and TRBJ1-4, with 7 nucleotides matching TRBD1. The junction had 7 bases not matched to a gene; V was cut back by 4 bases and J by 8 bases. CDR3 size: 14 residues. The germline V gene has CDR1 LGHNA and CDR2 YNFKEQ.

This clone was recorded a few times. The rearrangement uses TRBV20-1 and TRBJ1-2; D is ambiguous. Germline V lookup: CDR1 DFQATT, CDR2 SNEGSKA (reference sequence). The CDR3 consists of 9 residues. The V end was cut by 4 bases, the J end by 9 bases, with 6 bases between. This chain's CDR3 is CSANGRYTF. The CDR3 DNA is TGCAGTGCTAACGGTCGCTACACCTTC.

This clone was observed a few times. This rearrangement joins TRBV7-2 to TRBJ1-5, with 8 bases fitting TRBD1. Losses at the gene ends were 1 base for V and 7 bases for J; bases not matched to a gene: 6. Germline lookup yields CDR1 SGHTA and CDR2 FQGNSA. CDR3 length: 15 residues. The CDR3 bases are TGTGCCAGCAGCTTAGGTGCAGGGGGCCAGCAGCCCCAGCATTTT. Its translation: CASSLGAGGQQPQHF. Using reference TRBV7-2 and TRBJ1-5 for the parts outside the CDR3, the full variable domain is GAGVSQSPSNKVTEKGKDVELRCDPISGHTALYWYRQSLGQGLEFLIYFQGNSAPDKSGLPSDRFSAERTGGSVSTLTIQRTQQEDSAVYLCASSLGAGGQQPQHFGDGTRLSIL.

A few counts support this clone. V is TRBV27 and J is TRBJ2-2; 10 positions match TRBD1. With 5 bases clipped from V and 5 bases from J, the junction kept 11 bases outside the gene matches. Per the germline V gene, CDR1 is MNHEY and CDR2 is SMNVEV (reference sequence). This CDR3 is 17 amino acids long. This chain's CDR3 is CASSAPPGQGKTGELFF. CDR3 bases: TGTGCCAGCAGTGCGCCCCCGGGACAGGGGAAGACCGGGGAGCTGTTTTTT.

V gene TRBV7-2 combines with J gene TRBJ2-7; 8 positions match TRBD2. V dropped 5 bases and J dropped 4; count of bases not matched to a gene: 10. This CDR3 has 15 amino acids. In germline, CDR1 is SGHTA, CDR2 FQGNSA. CDR3 DNA sequence: TGTGCCAGCAGCCGTGACGGGACTAGTCGATACGAGCAGTACTTC. Its translation: CASSRDGTSRYEQYF.